This T cell receptor beta chain was recorded in a study of response to subunit inactivated influenza vaccine. As for this clonotype: Its antigen remains unknown.

TCRdb fed the RT-PCR reads into MiXCR, producing one record per CDR3 protein. The table records 400,000 to 650,000 distinct CDR3 sequences, roughly 7.9% of them present only once. General study points: It was the authors' suggestion that each seasonal influenza vaccination recruits few new T cells.

V was trimmed by 7 bases and J by 8 bases, leaving 12 bases between them. The CDR3 consists of 13 residues. This receptor was identified in a man aged 45 to 75 who received an inactivated influenza vaccine. The specimen was PBMCs from blood, collected approximately 25 months after vaccination. The V and J genes are TRBV12-3 or TRBV12-4 and TRBJ1-6; D uncertain. The CDR3 DNA sequence: TGTGCCAGCAAGGTTCAAAAAGATTCACCCCTCCACTTT. It specifies CASKVQKDSPLHF.